This TCR beta chain appears in the sequencing data of a study of CD8 T cells in ankylosing spondylitis. Findings and caveats of the study: In ankylosing spondylitis blood, a motif of roughly eight highly homologous TCR beta variants appeared characteristic.

This clonotype was counted many times. Its antigen is still unknown. This CDR3 region has 15 residues. V was clipped by 6 bases and J by 4 bases, with 16 bases between them. Looked up from germline, CDR1 is SNHLY and CDR2 is FYNNEI. TCR beta libraries were made by quantitative 5'-RACE with molecular barcodes. TCRdb fed the 5' RACE reads into MiXCR, producing one record per CDR3 protein. The sample has roughly 48,000 distinct CDR3 sequences, about 7.8% seen once. What was sequenced was blood, either unsorted or a sorted T cell fraction (not recorded which). The chain combines TRBV2 with TRBJ2-1, with D unclear. This clonotype was sampled from a female donor with ankylosing spondylitis or in good health (not recorded which). CDR3 region: CASSVPRFDYNEQFF. The DNA of the CDR3 is TGTGCCAGCAGCGTCCCGAGGTTTGATTACAATGAGCAGTTCTTC. Supplemented by reference TRBV2 and TRBJ2-1, the full variable domain reads EPEVTQTPSHQVTQMGQEVILRCVPISNHLYFYWYRQILGQKVEFLVSFYNNEISEKSEIFDDQFSVERPDGSNFTLKIRSTKLEDSAMYFCASSVPRFDYNEQFFGPGTRLTVL.